This T cell receptor beta chain was obtained from a study of T cells in Graves' hyperthyroidism and ophthalmopathy. Regarding the study as a whole: In simple terms, a model built on 13 V-J features told ophthalmopathy apart from stable hyperthyroidism.

Researchers took RNA transcripts and amplified the TCR beta CDR3 regions from them. The HTBI set primed first-round TCR CDR3 RT-PCR. TCRdb recomputed calls from the multiplex PCR reads with MiXCR, one row per CDR3 protein. In the table there are roughly 750,000 distinct CDR3 sequences, 15% to 20% of which are singletons. The germline V gene has CDR1 LNHDA and CDR2 SQIVND (reference sequence). The CDR3 runs to 14 residues. This clonotype was counted between two and nine times. Its target is not known. Relative to the germline gene, one junction end is altered; a read error may explain this. Patients were excluded because of uncontrolled infection, other autoimmune disease, pregnancy or lactation. Every diagnosis used clinical symptoms, serum thyroxine and TRAb, thyroid ultrasound and orbital computed tomography.

This TCR was recovered from a man between 18 and 35 years old with Graves' hyperthyroidism. The chain uses TRBV19 and TRBJ2-5; D possibly corresponds to TRBD1 (6 bases). The source material was blood. The CDR3 protein is CASSDRRTQETRYF. The CDR3 DNA sequence: TGTGCCAGTAGTGACAGGCGTACGCAAGAGACCCGGTACTTC.